This TCR beta chain is from a study of blood T cell repertoires in COVID-19. TCRdb's copy holds only in-frame clones and misses some; the assay was immunoSEQ multiplex PCR. The sample carries approximately 200,000 clones, around 88% recorded once. Germline-derived CDR1 and CDR2 are SGHTA and FQGNSA. Trimming pared 1 base from V and 5 bases from J, leaving 15 bases between. The CDR3 extends over 15 amino acids. The sample was peripheral blood. This receptor was identified in a woman aged 25 to 39 with acute or convalescent COVID-19. The J gene is TRBJ2-7, the V gene TRBV7-2; perhaps TRBD2 as D (6 bases). The CDR3 bases are TGTGCCAGCAGCTTAGATGGTAGCGGAACGGACGAGCAGTACTTC. It yields the protein CASSLDGSGTDEQYF.